The 28 T cell receptor beta chains in this list originate from one sample, sequenced in a study of blood T cell repertoires in COVID-19. Sequencing was performed with immunoSEQ multiplex PCR; in TCRdb, only in-frame clones are kept and a portion is missing. Of approximately 170,000 clones listed, under 90% are singletons. The sample consisted of peripheral blood. The receptors come from a woman aged 65 to 85 with COVID-19, enrolled during active disease.

The J gene is TRBJ1-1, the V gene TRBV7-9; tentative D call: TRBD1 (5 bases). The V end lost 1 base, the J end lost 5 bases, and 8 bases lay between the germline ends. This CDR3 has 13 amino acids. Germline V gene lookup returns CDR1 SEHNR and CDR2 FQNEAQ (reference sequence). This CDR3 reads CASSLEQVTEAFF. CDR3 in DNA: TGTGCCAGCAGCTTAGAACAGGTAACTGAAGCTTTCTTT.

This CDR3 is CAWSRDEQFF. The CDR3 bases are TGTGCCTGGAGTCGGGATGAGCAGTTCTTC. V gene TRBV30 combines with J gene TRBJ2-1; D is undetermined. Looked up from germline, CDR1 is GTSNPN and CDR2 is SVGIG (reference sequence). V was trimmed by 2 bases and J by 8 bases, leaving 4 bases between them. The CDR3 contains 10 residues.

V gene TRBV4-1 combines with J gene TRBJ1-2, with D possibly being TRBD1 (5 bases). Trimming left V 4 bases short and J 8 bases short, with 17 bases between. The CDR3 runs to 14 residues. The germline CDR1 and CDR2 sequences are MGHRA and YSYEKL. CDR3 region: CASSPMQGEGGYTF. The CDR3 bases are TGCGCCAGCAGCCCCATGCAAGGGGAAGGAGGCTACACCTTC.

The CDR3 region has the DNA TGTGCCACCAGTGATTTCCCAACCGGGACAGGGACAAATGGCTACACCTTC. Translated, it gives CATSDFPTGTGTNGYTF. The V and J genes are TRBV24-1 and TRBJ1-2, with TRBD1 matching 9 bases. V trimming: 1 base; J trimming: 6 bases; junction bases outside the gene matches: 11. The CDR3 totals 17 residues. Looked up from germline, CDR1 is KGHDR and CDR2 is SFDVKD.

The gene calls are TRBV28 and TRBJ1-2, with D uncertain. V was clipped by 10 bases and J by 4 bases, with 16 bases between them. The CDR3 length is 13 residues. The germline V gene encodes CDR1 MDHEN and CDR2 SYDVKM. CDR3 nucleotides: TGTGCCACAAGGTACCCGAGCGGCTATGGCTACACCTTC. Translated, it gives CATRYPSGYGYTF.

This clone was observed a single time. This chain connects TRBV30 to TRBJ2-5; the D gene is possibly TRBD2 (6 bases). Germline CDR1 is GTSNPN and CDR2 is SVGIG (reference sequence). V lost 3 bases to trimming and J lost 4 bases, with 12 bases between them. The CDR3 runs 13 residues. Here the CDR3 reads CAWRGRMRETQYF. The CDR3 DNA follows: TGTGCCTGGAGGGGGAGGATGCGAGAGACCCAGTACTTC. The whole variable domain, remainder taken from reference TRBV30 and TRBJ2-5, is SQTIHQWPATLVQPVGSPLSLECTVEGTSNPNLYWYRQAAGRGLQLLFYSVGIGQISSEVPQNLSASRPQDRQFILSSKKLLLSDSGFYLCAWRGRMRETQYFGPGTRLLVL.

The CDR3 coding sequence is TGTGCCAGCAGCCCGAGCGGGGGGGCAGGTAATGAGCAGTTCTTC. Its protein is CASSPSGGAGNEQFF. The rearrangement joins TRBV11-1 to TRBJ2-1, with 10 bases aligning to TRBD2. In germline, CDR1 is SGHAT, CDR2 FQDESV (reference sequence). Unmatched junction bases numbered 8, after V lost 5 bases and J lost 7 bases. The CDR3 consists of 15 residues.

The chain employs TRBV7-3 and TRBJ1-2; 9 bases are a match to TRBD1. V shed 5 bases, J shed 4 bases, and the junction held 14 bases outside the gene matches. CDR3 length: 17 amino acids. CDR1 and CDR2 from the germline V gene are SGHTA and FQGTGA. The CDR3 coding sequence is TGTGCCAGCAGCCCTGTCTACCGACAGGGGGTTTCCTATGGCTACACCTTC. Its translation: CASSPVYRQGVSYGYTF.

V is TRBV27 and J is TRBJ1-3, with TRBD1 matching 9 bases. The germline V gene encodes CDR1 MNHEY and CDR2 SMNVEV (reference sequence). The CDR3 length is 14 residues. The ends lost 6 bases at V and 4 bases at J; junction bases unmatched: 4. CDR3 sequence: CASRRQGVGNTIYF. CDR3 nucleotides: TGTGCCAGCAGACGACAGGGGGTCGGAAACACCATATATTTT.

The chain carries TRBV7-8 and TRBJ1-1; 9 nucleotides match TRBD1. After removal of 2 bases from V and 6 bases from J, the junction contained 4 bases not matched to a gene. CDR3 length equals 14 residues. Germline V CDR1 and CDR2: SGHVS, FQNEAQ. The CDR3 loop reads CASSLQGQGAEAFF. CDR3 nucleotide sequence: TGTGCCAGCAGCTTACAGGGACAGGGCGCTGAAGCTTTCTTT.

V usage is TRBV24-1 and J usage is TRBJ2-3; tentative D call: TRBD1 (6 bases). CDR3 length: 15 amino acids. The V end lost 4 bases, the J end lost 2 bases, and 12 bases lay between the germline ends. Germline V gene lookup returns CDR1 KGHDR and CDR2 SFDVKD. CDR3 coding DNA: TGTGCCACCAGTGACCCTGGACAGTTCACAGATACGCAGTATTTT. Amino acids: CATSDPGQFTDTQYF.

The chain combines TRBV27 with TRBJ2-4, with 9 positions matching TRBD1. The CDR3 is made up of 15 amino acids. Germline V gene lookup returns CDR1 MNHEY and CDR2 SMNVEV (reference sequence). The V and J ends lost 6 bases and 4 bases, in that order; junction bases with no gene match: 7. CDR3 DNA: TGTGCCAGCAGCCCACGCGGACAGGGGAAAAACATTCAGTACTTC. Its protein is CASSPRGQGKNIQYF.

The chain uses TRBV7-3 and TRBJ2-5; TRBD2 aligns across 7 bases. The V gene end was trimmed by 4 bases and the J gene end by 5 bases; junction bases not matched to a gene: 4. Germline V lookup: CDR1 SGHTA, CDR2 FQGTGA. The CDR3 runs to 13 residues. In DNA, the CDR3 is TGTGCCAGCAGCTCATTGGGAGGGGAGACCCAGTACTTC. Protein: CASSSLGGETQYF.

The DNA for the CDR3 is TGTGCCAGCACCCCTAATCTGTCCGGGGAGCTGTTTTTT. This sequence encodes CASTPNLSGELFF. The chain links TRBV27 to TRBJ2-2; D is uncertain. This CDR3 region has 13 residues. CDR1 is MNHEY, CDR2 SMNVEV, per germline (reference sequence). Between the trimmed V and J ends, which lost 7 bases and 6 bases, there was a span of 12 bases.

The chain couples TRBV5-1 to TRBJ2-3; 10 bases agree with TRBD2. Germline V gene lookup returns CDR1 SGHRS and CDR2 YFSETQ. V gave up 0 bases and J gave up 3 bases; unmatched junction bases: 7. This CDR3 has 17 residues. The CDR3 nucleotides read TGCGCCAGCAGCTTGGCCCTAACTAGCGGGAAAACAGATACGCAGTATTTT. Encoded protein: CASSLALTSGKTDTQYF.

V gene TRBV15 combines with J gene TRBJ1-1, with D possibly being TRBD1 (6 bases). CDR1 and CDR2 (germline): LNHNV, YYDKDF (reference sequence). CDR3 size: 15 residues. The V end lost 0 bases, the J end lost 4 bases, and 12 bases lay between the germline ends. The chain's CDR3 is CATSRDILGATEAFF. CDR3 bases: TGTGCCACCAGCAGAGATATTTTGGGGGCCACTGAAGCTTTCTTT.

The V gene is TRBV11-2, the J gene TRBJ2-7, with a tentative D call TRBD2 (6 bases). V was shortened by 3 bases and J by 2 bases, with 20 bases between the two germline ends. The germline V gene encodes CDR1 SGHAT and CDR2 FQNNGV. The CDR3 spans 17 residues. The CDR3 DNA reads as TGTGCCAGCAGCTTTCCCCCCACGGGGCCTAGCGCCTACGAGCAGTACGTC. Protein product: CASSFPPTGPSAYEQYV.

J is TRBJ2-1 and V is TRBV18, with TRBD2 matching over 13 bases. The CDR3 has 18 residues. CDR1 and CDR2 from the germline V gene are KGHSH and LQKENI. V was clipped by 2 bases and J by 7 bases; unmatched bases: 11. CDR3 DNA sequence: TGTGCCAGCTCACCAGTCGGACTAGCGGGAGCAGGTGGGAATGAGCAGTTCTTC. This translates into CASSPVGLAGAGGNEQFF.

Concerning this clone itself: Other DNA sequences within the sample encode an identical CDR3. The chain carries TRBV11-2 and TRBJ1-1; 8 nucleotides align to TRBD1. The germline V gene has CDR1 SGHAT and CDR2 FQNNGV. This CDR3 region has 15 residues. Germline trimming cut 1 base from V and 3 bases from J; bases unmatched to any gene: 4. CDR3 protein: CASSLVTGEYTEAFF. The CDR3 DNA reads TGTGCCAGCAGCTTAGTGACAGGGGAGTACACTGAAGCTTTCTTT. Together with reference TRBV11-2 and TRBJ1-1, the CDR3 gives the full variable domain: EAGVAQSPRYKIIEKRQSVAFWCNPISGHATLYWYQQILGQGPKLLIQFQNNGVVDDSQLPKDRFSAERLKGVDSTLKIQPAKLEDSAVYLCASSLVTGEYTEAFFGQGTRLTVV.

This chain links TRBV5-1 with TRBJ2-5, with a weak D call TRBD2 (6 bases). CDR1 is SGHRS, CDR2 YFSETQ, per germline. There are 11 residues in the CDR3. Trimming took 7 bases from V and 2 from J, leaving 6 bases between them. This CDR3 reads CASREQETQYF. The DNA for the CDR3 is TGCGCCAGCCGGGAGCAAGAGACCCAGTACTTC.

This chain joins TRBV30 and TRBJ1-4; TRBD1 is a possible D gene (5 bases). Trimming pared 2 bases from V and 13 bases from J, leaving 11 bases between. The CDR3 contains 11 residues. Per germline, CDR1 GTSNPN and CDR2 SVGIG (reference sequence). The CDR3 loop reads CAWSPGRVLFF. CDR3 coding DNA: TGTGCCTGGAGTCCCGGCAGGGTACTGTTTTTT.

The rearrangement uses TRBV19 and TRBJ1-4, with TRBD1 matching 10 bases. The CDR3 runs to 16 residues. The ends lost 4 bases at V and 10 bases at J; junction bases unmatched: 12. Germline CDR1 is LNHDA and CDR2 is SQIVND (reference sequence). The CDR3 loop is CASSKRTGGSDGKLFF. CDR3 bases: TGTGCCAGTAGTAAGCGGACAGGGGGTAGTGACGGAAAACTGTTTTTT.

This rearrangement joins TRBV2 to TRBJ1-1; no clear D. CDR1 is SNHLY and CDR2 is FYNNEI in the germline V gene. The ends were cut back, 8 bases at V and 5 bases at J, with 18 bases in the middle. The CDR3 runs to 14 residues. CDR3 nucleotide sequence: TGTGCCAGCGCGAGGGCGGGGTATCGGACTGAAGCTTTCTTT. Translating it yields CASARAGYRTEAFF.

The rearrangement joins TRBV6-2 or TRBV6-3 to TRBJ2-1; 7 positions match TRBD1. In germline, CDR1 is MNHEY, CDR2 SVGEGT. This CDR3 has 13 residues. The ends lost 5 bases at V and 8 bases at J; junction bases unmatched: 6. CDR3 DNA sequence: TGTGCCAGCAGTCCAGACAGGGACCATGAGCAGTTCTTC. Protein: CASSPDRDHEQFF.

The chain has TRBV19 and TRBJ1-5; possibly TRBD1 for D (6 bases). From germline, CDR1 is LNHDA and CDR2 SQIVND (reference sequence). V shed 10 bases and J shed 4 bases, with 23 bases lying between them. There are 16 residues in the CDR3. Here the CDR3 DNA reads TGTGCCACCTCACAACCAGGGGTTTTTGGGAATCAGCCCCAGCATTTT. It yields the protein CATSQPGVFGNQPQHF.

This clone has a single count. The J gene is TRBJ2-1, the V gene TRBV6-4, with a possible D match to TRBD2 (6 bases). CDR1 is MRHNA, CDR2 SNTAGT, per germline. Trimming pared 6 bases from V and 7 bases from J, leaving 31 bases between. CDR3 length: 19 residues. CDR3 in DNA: TGTGCCAGCAGCGCCAATTCCCCAGGATCAGCATCGGGGAGGAATGAGCAGTTCTTC. It codes for CASSANSPGSASGRNEQFF.

The chain combines TRBV12-3 or TRBV12-4 with TRBJ1-6; D is possibly TRBD1 (6 bases). This CDR3 is 13 amino acids long. V was trimmed by 2 bases and J by 10 bases, leaving 9 bases between them. CDR3 bases: TGTGCCAGCAGTTTAAAGGGGGACTCACCCCTCCACTTT. It codes for CASSLKGDSPLHF.

The chain recombines TRBV6-6 with TRBJ1-4, with unresolved D. CDR3 length: 12 residues. Germline V lookup: CDR1 MNHNY, CDR2 SVGAGI (reference sequence). Trimming stripped 0 bases from V and 11 bases from J, with 7 bases between. CDR3 in amino acids: CASSYSTGKLFF. CDR3 nucleotide sequence: TGTGCCAGCAGTTACTCGACCGGGAAACTGTTTTTT.